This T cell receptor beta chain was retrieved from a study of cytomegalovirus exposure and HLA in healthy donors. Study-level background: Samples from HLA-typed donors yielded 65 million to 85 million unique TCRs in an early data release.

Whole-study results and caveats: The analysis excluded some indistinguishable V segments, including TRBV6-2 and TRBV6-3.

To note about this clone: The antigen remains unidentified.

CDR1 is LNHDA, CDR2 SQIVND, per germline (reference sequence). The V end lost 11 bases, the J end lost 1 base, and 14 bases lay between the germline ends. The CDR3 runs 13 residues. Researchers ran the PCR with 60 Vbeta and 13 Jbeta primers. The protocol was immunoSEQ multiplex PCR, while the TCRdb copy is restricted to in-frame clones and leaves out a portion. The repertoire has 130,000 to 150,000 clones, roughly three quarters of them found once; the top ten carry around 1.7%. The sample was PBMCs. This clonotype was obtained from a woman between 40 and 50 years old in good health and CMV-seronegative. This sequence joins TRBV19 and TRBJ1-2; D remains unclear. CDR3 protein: CAVARWVNYGYTF. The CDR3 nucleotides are TGTGCCGTAGCCCGGTGGGTTAACTATGGCTACACCTTC. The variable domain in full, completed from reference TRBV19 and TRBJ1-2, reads DGGITQSPKYLFRKEGQNVTLSCEQNLNHDAMYWYRQDPGQGLRLIYYSQIVNDFQKGDIAEGYSVSREKKESFPLTVTSAQKNPTAFYLCAVARWVNYGYTFGSGTRLTVV.